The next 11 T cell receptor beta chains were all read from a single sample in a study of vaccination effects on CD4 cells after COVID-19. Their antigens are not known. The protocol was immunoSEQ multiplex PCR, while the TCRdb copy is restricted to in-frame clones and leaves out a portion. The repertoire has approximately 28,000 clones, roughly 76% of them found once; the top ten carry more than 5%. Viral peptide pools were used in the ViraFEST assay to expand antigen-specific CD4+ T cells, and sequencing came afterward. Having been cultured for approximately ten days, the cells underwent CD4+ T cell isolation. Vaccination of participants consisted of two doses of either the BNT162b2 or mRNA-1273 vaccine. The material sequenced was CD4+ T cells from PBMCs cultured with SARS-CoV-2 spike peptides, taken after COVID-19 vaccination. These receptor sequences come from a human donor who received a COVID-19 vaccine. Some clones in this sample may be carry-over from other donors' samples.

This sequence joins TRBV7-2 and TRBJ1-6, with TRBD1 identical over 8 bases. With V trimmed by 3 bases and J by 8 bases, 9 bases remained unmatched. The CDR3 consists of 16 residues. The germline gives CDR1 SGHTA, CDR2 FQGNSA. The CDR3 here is CASSLEQGARDSPLHF. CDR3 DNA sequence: TGTGCCAGCAGCTTGGAGCAGGGGGCTCGGGATTCACCCCTCCACTTT.

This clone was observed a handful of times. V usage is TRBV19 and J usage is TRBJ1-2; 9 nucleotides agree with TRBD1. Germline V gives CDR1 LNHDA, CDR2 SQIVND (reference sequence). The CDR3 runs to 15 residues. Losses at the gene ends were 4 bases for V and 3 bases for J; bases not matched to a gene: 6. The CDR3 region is CASSKRDRVDYGYTF. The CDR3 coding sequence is TGTGCCAGTAGTAAACGGGACAGGGTCGACTATGGCTACACCTTC.

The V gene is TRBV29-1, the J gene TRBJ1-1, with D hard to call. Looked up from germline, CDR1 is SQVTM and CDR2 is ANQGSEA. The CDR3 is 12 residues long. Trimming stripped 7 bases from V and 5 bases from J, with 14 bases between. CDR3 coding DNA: TGCAGCGGTACTATAGGTGAGACTGAAGCTTTCTTT. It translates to CSGTIGETEAFF. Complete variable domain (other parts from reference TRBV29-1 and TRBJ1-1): SAVISQKPSRDICQRGTSLTIQCQVDSQVTMMFWYRQQPGQSLTLIATANQGSEATYESGFVIDKFPISRPNLTFSTLTVSNMSPEDSSIYLCSGTIGETEAFFGQGTRLTVV.

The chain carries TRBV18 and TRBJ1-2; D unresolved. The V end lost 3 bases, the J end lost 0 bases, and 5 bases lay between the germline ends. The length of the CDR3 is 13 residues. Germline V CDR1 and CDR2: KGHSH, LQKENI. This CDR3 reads CASSPDANYGYTF. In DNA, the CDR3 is TGTGCCAGCTCACCCGATGCTAACTATGGCTACACCTTC. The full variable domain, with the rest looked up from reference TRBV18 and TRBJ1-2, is NAGVMQNPRHLVRRRGQEARLRCSPMKGHSHVYWYRQLPEEGLKFMVYLQKENIIDESGMPKERFSAEFPKEGPSILRIQQVVRGDSAAYFCASSPDANYGYTFGSGTRLTVV.

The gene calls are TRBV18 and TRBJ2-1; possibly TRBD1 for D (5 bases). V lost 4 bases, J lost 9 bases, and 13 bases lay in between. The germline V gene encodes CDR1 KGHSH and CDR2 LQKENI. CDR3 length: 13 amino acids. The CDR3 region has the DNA TGTGCCAGCTCACGGGGCTTACAGGCTGAGCAGTTCTTC. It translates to CASSRGLQAEQFF.

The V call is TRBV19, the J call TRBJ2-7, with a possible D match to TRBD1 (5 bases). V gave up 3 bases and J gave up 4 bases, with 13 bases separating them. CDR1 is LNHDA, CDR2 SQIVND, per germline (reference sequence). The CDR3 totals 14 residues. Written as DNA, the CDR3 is TGTGCCAGTAGTATTCTAGGGGAAAGGTACGAGCAGTACGTC. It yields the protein CASSILGERYEQYV.

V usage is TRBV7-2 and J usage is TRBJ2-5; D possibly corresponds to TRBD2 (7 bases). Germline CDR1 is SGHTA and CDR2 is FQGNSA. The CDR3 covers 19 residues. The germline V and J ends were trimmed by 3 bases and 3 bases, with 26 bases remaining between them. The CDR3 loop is CASSFRITWAGALEETQYF. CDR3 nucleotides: TGTGCCAGCAGCTTTCGAATTACGTGGGCGGGGGCCCTAGAAGAGACCCAGTACTTC.

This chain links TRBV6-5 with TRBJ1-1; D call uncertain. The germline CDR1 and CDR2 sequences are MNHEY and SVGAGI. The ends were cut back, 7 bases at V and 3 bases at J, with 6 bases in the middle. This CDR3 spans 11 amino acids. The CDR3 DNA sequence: TGTGCCAGCAAATTCTACACTGAAGCTTTCTTT. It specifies CASKFYTEAFF.

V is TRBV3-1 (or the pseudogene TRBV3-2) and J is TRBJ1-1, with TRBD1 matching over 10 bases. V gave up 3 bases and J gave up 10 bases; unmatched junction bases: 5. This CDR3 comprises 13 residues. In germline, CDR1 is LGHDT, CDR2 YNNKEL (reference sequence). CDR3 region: CASSQGGTGVAFF. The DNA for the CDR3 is TGTGCCAGCAGCCAGGGCGGGACAGGGGTAGCTTTCTTT.

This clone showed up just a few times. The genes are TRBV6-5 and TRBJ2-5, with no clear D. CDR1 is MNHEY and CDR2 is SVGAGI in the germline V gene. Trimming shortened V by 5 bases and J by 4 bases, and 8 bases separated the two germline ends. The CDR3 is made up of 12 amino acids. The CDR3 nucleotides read TGTGCCAGCAGTAACCCCTTAGAGACCCAGTACTTC. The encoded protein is CASSNPLETQYF.

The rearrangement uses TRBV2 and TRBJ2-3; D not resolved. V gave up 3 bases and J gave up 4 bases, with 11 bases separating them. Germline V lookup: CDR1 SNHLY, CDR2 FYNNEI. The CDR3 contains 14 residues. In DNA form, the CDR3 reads TGTGCCAGCAGTGAGATGTCCCCGCCAGATACGCAGTATTTT. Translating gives CASSEMSPPDTQYF. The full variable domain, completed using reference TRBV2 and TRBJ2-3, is EPEVTQTPSHQVTQMGQEVILRCVPISNHLYFYWYRQILGQKVEFLVSFYNNEISEKSEIFDDQFSVERPDGSNFTLKIRSTKLEDSAMYFCASSEMSPPDTQYFGPGTRLTVL.